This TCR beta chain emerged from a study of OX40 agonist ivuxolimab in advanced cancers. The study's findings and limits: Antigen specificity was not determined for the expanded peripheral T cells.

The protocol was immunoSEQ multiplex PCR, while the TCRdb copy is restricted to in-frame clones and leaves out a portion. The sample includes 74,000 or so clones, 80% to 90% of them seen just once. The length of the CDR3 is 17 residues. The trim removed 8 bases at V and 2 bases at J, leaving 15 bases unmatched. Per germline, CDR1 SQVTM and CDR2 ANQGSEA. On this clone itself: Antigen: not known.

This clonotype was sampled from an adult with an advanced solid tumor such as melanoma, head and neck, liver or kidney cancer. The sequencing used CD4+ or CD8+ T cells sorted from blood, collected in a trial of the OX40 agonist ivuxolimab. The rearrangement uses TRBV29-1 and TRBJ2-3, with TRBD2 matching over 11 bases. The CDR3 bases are TGCAGCATCCAGGAAGAGGGGACTAGCGGCCCCACAGATACGCAGTATTTT. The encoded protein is CSIQEEGTSGPTDTQYF.